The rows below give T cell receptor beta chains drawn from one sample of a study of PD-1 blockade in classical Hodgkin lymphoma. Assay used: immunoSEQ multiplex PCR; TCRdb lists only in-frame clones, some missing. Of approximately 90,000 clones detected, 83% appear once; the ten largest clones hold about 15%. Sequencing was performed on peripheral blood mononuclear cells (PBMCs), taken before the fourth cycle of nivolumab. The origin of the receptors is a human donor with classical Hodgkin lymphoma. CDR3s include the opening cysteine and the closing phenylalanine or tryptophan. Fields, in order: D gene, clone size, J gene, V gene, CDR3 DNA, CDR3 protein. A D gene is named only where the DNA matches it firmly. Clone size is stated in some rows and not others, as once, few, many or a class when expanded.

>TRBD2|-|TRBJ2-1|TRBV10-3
TGTGCCATCAGTGAGTCGGGGGGGACTAGCGATGAGCAGTTCTTC
CAISESGGTSDEQFF
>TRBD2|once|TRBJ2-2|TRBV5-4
TGTGCCAGCAGCTCGGGGGGGACGTACACCGGGGAGCTGTTTTTT
CASSSGGTYTGELFF
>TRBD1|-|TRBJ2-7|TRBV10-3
TGTGCCACGAGGGCCGGGACAGGGTCGGGGGAGCAGTACTTC
CATRAGTGSGEQYF
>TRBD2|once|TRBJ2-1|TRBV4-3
TGCGCCAGCAGCCAAACTAGCGGGAGGGCCTCGGTAGATGAGCAGTTCTTC
CASSQTSGRASVDEQFF
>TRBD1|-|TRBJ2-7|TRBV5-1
TGCGCCAGCAGCTTGGCCCATGGACAGGGGGCTTACGAGCAGTACTTC
CASSLAHGQGAYEQYF
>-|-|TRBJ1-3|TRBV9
TGTGCCAGCAGCGGGAGCTCTGGAAACACCATATATTTT
CASSGSSGNTIYF
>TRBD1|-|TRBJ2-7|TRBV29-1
TGCAGCGTTCGGCGGGACAGGGACGCCTACGAGCAGTACTTC
CSVRRDRDAYEQYF
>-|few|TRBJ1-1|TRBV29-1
TGCAGCGTCGCTGGGGCTGACCTGAACACTGAAGCTTTCTTT
CSVAGADLNTEAFF
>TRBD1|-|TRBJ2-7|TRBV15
TGTGCCACCAGCAGGGACAGGGTCCTGAGCTCCTACGAGCAGTACTTC
CATSRDRVLSSYEQYF
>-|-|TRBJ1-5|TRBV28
TGTGCCAGCACTAGGATAAGCAATCAGCCCCAGCATTTT
CASTRISNQPQHF
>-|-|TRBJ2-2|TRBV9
TGTGCCAGCAGCGTGACTCGGGGCTCGAACACCGGGGAGCTGTTTTTT
CASSVTRGSNTGELFF
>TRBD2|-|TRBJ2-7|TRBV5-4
TGTGCCAGCAGCGTGACTAGCGGGGACTACGAGCAGTACTTC
CASSVTSGDYEQYF
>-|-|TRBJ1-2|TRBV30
TGTGCCTGGACCCACGGAGGATCCTACACCTTC
CAWTHGGSYTF
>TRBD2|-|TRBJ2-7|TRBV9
TGTGCCAGCAGCGGGGGCGGGAGCCCCTACGAGCAGTACTTC
CASSGGGSPYEQYF
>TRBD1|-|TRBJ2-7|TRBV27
TGTGCCAGCGCCGACAGGGCCTACGAGCAGTACTTC
CASADRAYEQYF
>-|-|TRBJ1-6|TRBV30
TGTGCCTGGAAGGACAGTCTCGATTCACCCCTCCACTTT
CAWKDSLDSPLHF
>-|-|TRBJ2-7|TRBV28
TGTGCCAGCAGTTTAATTGGAGATCCCTACGAGCAGTACTTC
CASSLIGDPYEQYF
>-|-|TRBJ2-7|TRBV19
TGTGCCAGTAGCCCTGGCGGAGGGCCCTACGAGCAGTACTTC
CASSPGGGPYEQYF
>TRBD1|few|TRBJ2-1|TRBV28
TGTGCCAGCAGATCCCCCGGGACAGGCAACAATGAGCAGTTCTTC
CASRSPGTGNNEQFF
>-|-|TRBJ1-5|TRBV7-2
TGTGCCAGCAGTCAATATGCGGGAGCAATTAGCAATCAGCCCCAGCATTTT
CASSQYAGAISNQPQHF
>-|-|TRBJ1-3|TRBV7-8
TGTGCCAGCCGTTTCGCCATAGGATCTGGAAACACCATATATTTT
CASRFAIGSGNTIYF
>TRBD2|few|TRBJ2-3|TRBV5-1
TGCGCCAGCAGCACCTATAGCGGGAGAGGATCGGCAGATACGCAGTATTTT
CASSTYSGRGSADTQYF
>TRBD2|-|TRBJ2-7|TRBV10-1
TGCGCCAGCAGTGAACTAGCGGGGCCCGTCGACGAGCAGTACTTC
CASSELAGPVDEQYF
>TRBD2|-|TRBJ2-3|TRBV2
TGTGCAAGCCCGGGGGGGACTAGCGTCAACACAGATACGCAGTATTTT
CASPGGTSVNTDTQYF
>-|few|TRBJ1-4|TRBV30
TGTGCCTGGAGTGTACTGGTTGAAAAACTGTTTTTT
CAWSVLVEKLFF
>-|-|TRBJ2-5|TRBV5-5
TGTGCCAGCAGCTTGGGTGTGACCACCTCCCGGGAGACCCAGTACTTC
CASSLGVTTSRETQYF
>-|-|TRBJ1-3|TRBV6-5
TGTGCCAGCAGTTACTTAGGGGGCTCTGGAAACACCATATATTTT
CASSYLGGSGNTIYF
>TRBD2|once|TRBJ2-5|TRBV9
TGTGCCAGCAGCGGGATTGGACTAGCGGGCGACCAAGAGACCCAGTACTTC
CASSGIGLAGDQETQYF
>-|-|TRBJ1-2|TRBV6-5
TGTGCCAGCAGGTCCTCTAGTTATGGCTACACCTTC
CASRSSSYGYTF
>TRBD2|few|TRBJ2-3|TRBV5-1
TGCGCCAGCAGAACTAGCGGGAGGACAGATACGCAGTATTTT
CASRTSGRTDTQYF
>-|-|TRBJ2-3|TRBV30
TGTGCCTGGAACCCCCGGGGAGTAAGCACAGATACGCAGTATTTT
CAWNPRGVSTDTQYF
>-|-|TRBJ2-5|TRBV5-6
TGTGCCAGCAGCTTCGGTTTAAGCCAAGAGACCCAGTACTTC
CASSFGLSQETQYF
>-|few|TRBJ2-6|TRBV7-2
TGTGCCAGCAGCTTAGAGGGACATAACTCTGGGGCCAACGTCCTGACTTTC
CASSLEGHNSGANVLTF
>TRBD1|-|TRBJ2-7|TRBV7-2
TGTGCCAGCAGCTTACAGGGGCTCAGGGGGGAGCAGTACTTC
CASSLQGLRGEQYF
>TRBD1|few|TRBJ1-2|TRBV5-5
TGTGCCAGCAGCTTGGGGACAGGGTCGTATTATGGCTACACCTTC
CASSLGTGSYYGYTF
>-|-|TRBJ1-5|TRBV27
TGTGCCAGCAGTTTTATCGGGAACAATCAGCCCCAGCATTTT
CASSFIGNNQPQHF
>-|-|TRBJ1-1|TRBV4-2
TGTGCCAGCAGCCCCAAGGAGTCTGGGACTCACACTGAAGCTTTCTTT
CASSPKESGTHTEAFF
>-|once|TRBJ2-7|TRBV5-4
TGTGCCAGCAGCTTGGGCTCAGCGTGGGTAAGCGAGCAGTACTTC
CASSLGSAWVSEQYF
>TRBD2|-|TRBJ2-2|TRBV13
TGTGCCAGCAGTCAAGCGGGGGGGCCGAACACCGGGGAGCTGTTTTTT
CASSQAGGPNTGELFF
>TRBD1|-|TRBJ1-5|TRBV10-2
TGCGCCAGCAGGGCGGGGGACAGGGGTATGGGACAGCCCCAGCATTTT
CASRAGDRGMGQPQHF
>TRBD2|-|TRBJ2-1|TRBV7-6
TGTGCCAGCAGCTTAGTTGGCGGGAGGGACGTAAATGAGCAGTTCTTC
CASSLVGGRDVNEQFF
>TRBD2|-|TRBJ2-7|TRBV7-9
TGTGCCAGCAGCCAGCGGGAGCTGGCATACGAGCAGTACTTC
CASSQRELAYEQYF
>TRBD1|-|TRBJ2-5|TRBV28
TGTGCCAGCAGCTCTGACAGGGGGCCTCAAGAGACCCAGTACTTC
CASSSDRGPQETQYF
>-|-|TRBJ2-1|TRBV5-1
TGCGCCAGCAGCTTGGGACCCGAGGAGCAGTTCTTC
CASSLGPEEQFF
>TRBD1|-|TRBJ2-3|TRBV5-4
TGTGCCAGCAGCTTGGACAGGGGATTAGGGCAGTATTTT
CASSLDRGLGQYF
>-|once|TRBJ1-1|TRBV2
TGTGCCAGCAGTGACTTCGGGCCTGAAGCTTTCTTT
CASSDFGPEAFF
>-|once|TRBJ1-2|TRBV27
TGTGCCAGCAGTTCAAACCCATGGAACTATGGCTACACCTTC
CASSSNPWNYGYTF
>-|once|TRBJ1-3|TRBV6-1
TGTGCCAGCAGTGGAGTCCGTTCTGGAAACACCATATATTTT
CASSGVRSGNTIYF
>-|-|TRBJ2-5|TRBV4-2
TGTGCCAGCAGCCCTCAGTCCGGGGGAGGAACTGGGACCCAGTACTTC
CASSPQSGGGTGTQYF
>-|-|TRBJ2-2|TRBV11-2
TGTGCCAGCAGCGCCTACGTTGGCGGGGAGCTGTTTTTT
CASSAYVGGELFF
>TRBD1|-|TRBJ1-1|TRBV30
TGTGCCTGGAGTGTTCAGGGGGCTAGGGAAGCTTTCTTT
CAWSVQGAREAFF
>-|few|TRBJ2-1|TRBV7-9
TGTGCCAGCAGCTTAGCAAACAATGAGCAGTTCTTC
CASSLANNEQFF
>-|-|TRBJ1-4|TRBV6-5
TGTGCCACCGTCGGAGGTGCAACTAATGAAAAACTGTTTTTT
CATVGGATNEKLFF
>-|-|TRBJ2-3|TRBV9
TGTGCCAGCAGCGGCGGGACTAGCACAGATACGCAGTATTTT
CASSGGTSTDTQYF
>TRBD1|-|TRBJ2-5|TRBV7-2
TGTGCCAGCAGCCTAGACAGGGTCCGGGAGACCCAGTACTTC
CASSLDRVRETQYF
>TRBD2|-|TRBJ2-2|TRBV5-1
TGCGCCAGCAGCTCGCGGTCTAGCGGGAGCGTGGAGCTGTTTTTT
CASSSRSSGSVELFF
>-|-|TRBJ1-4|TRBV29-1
TGCAGCGCTAGGGGGGCGACTAATGAAAAACTGTTTTTT
CSARGATNEKLFF
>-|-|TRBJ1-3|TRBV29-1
TGCAGCGTTGTGGAGGGCGCAGTGGGAAACACCATATATTTT
CSVVEGAVGNTIYF